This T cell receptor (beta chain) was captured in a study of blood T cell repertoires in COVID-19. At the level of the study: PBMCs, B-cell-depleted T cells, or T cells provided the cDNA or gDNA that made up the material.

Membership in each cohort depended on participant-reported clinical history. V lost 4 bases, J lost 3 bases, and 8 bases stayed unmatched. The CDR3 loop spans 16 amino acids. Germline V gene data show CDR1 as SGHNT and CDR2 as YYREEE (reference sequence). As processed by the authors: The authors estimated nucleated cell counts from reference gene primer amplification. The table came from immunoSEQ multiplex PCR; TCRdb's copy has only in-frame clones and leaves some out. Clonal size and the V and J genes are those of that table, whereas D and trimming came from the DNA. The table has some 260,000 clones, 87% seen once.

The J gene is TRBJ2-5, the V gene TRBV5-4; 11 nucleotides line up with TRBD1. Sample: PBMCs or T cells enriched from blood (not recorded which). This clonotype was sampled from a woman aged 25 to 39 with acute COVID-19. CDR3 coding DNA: TGTGCCAGCAGCAGGGACAGGGGGGGAGGAAAAGAGACCCAGTACTTC. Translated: CASSRDRGGGKETQYF.